Following are 24 T cell receptor beta chains from one sample sequenced in a study of response to subunit inactivated influenza vaccine listed by TCRdb under 2018. The library was built by means of RT-PCR. Instrument used: Illumina HiSeq 2500. Using fastp trimming at Q25 and MiXCR clonotype assembly, TCRdb reanalyzed the public sequencing data and kept in-frame beta chains. All rows with the same CDR3 protein become a single entry with the most common DNA and genes. This sample holds a few hundred thousand distinct CDR3 sequences; 11% were observed only once. The ten largest clones add up to roughly 9.6% of the sample. These records were also assigned to another study, of T cells expressing NK-cell markers. The second study reports: TCR beta cDNA libraries were prepared using 5'RACE template switching, which introduced a universal primer site and unique molecular identifiers.

The specimen comprised PBMCs from blood, sampled on the day of vaccination. These receptors all stem from a man aged 50-59 years who received an inactivated influenza vaccine. Donor details come from another sample of the same person, matched by shared clones.

The J gene is TRBJ1-5, the V gene TRBV6-1; the match to TRBD1 covers 8 bases. This CDR3 has 14 residues. The ends lost 3 bases at V and 3 bases at J; junction bases unmatched: 1. Germline V gene lookup returns CDR1 MNHNS and CDR2 SASEGT. CDR3 bases: TGTGCCAGCAGTGACAGGGGGCTCAATCAGCCCCAGCATTTT. Amino acid sequence: CASSDRGLNQPQHF.

This clonotype was counted only a few times. The gene calls are TRBV5-4 and TRBJ2-6; 8 bases fit TRBD1. The germline V gene encodes CDR1 SGHNT and CDR2 YYREEE (reference sequence). V lost 3 bases and J lost 3; bases outside the gene matches: 11. The CDR3 runs to 18 residues. The CDR3 region is CASSYDPQGAHGANVLTF. CDR3 nucleotides: TGTGCCAGCAGCTATGACCCCCAGGGGGCGCATGGGGCCAACGTCCTGACTTTC.

This clonotype was counted many times. The chain carries TRBV12-3 or TRBV12-4 and TRBJ2-5, with D perhaps TRBD1 (6 bases). This CDR3 is 11 amino acids long. V was pared by 6 bases and J by 5 bases, with 7 bases between. The CDR3, as DNA: TGTGCCAGCAGCAGGGGCGAGACCCAGTACTTC. It yields the protein CASSRGETQYF.

The CDR3 region has the DNA TGTGCCAGCAGAATGGGACAGGGAATAGGGGAAAAACTGTTTTTT. Residues: CASRMGQGIGEKLFF. The V call is TRBV12-3 or TRBV12-4, the J call TRBJ1-4; TRBD1 agrees at 9 bases. V dropped 6 bases and J dropped 8; count of bases not matched to a gene: 10. CDR3 length: 15 amino acids.

The sample holds a few counts of this clonotype. The gene calls are TRBV7-6 and TRBJ1-1; no definite D call. The length of the CDR3 is 15 residues. The germline CDR1 and CDR2 sequences are SGHVS and FNYEAQ. V was trimmed by 1 base and J by 1 base, leaving 10 bases between them. The CDR3 protein is CASSLGHRKNTEAFF. In DNA, the CDR3 is TGTGCCAGCAGCTTAGGACATCGAAAGAACACTGAAGCTTTCTTT.

CDR3 loop: CASSHPGSSGIGGELFF. The CDR3 nucleotides are TGCGCCAGCAGCCATCCGGGTTCTAGCGGGATAGGCGGGGAGCTGTTTTTT. The chain couples TRBV5-1 to TRBJ2-2, with TRBD2 identical over 9 bases. The V and J ends lost 4 bases and 7 bases, in that order; junction bases with no gene match: 14. CDR3 length equals 17 residues. Germline V gene sequence: CDR1 SGHRS, CDR2 YFSETQ.

This clonotype was seen many times. The chain is built from TRBV29-1 and TRBJ2-2, with D unresolved. Looked up from germline, CDR1 is SQVTM and CDR2 is ANQGSEA. The length of the CDR3 is 12 residues. Trimming pared 6 bases from V and 4 bases from J, leaving 9 bases between. The CDR3 loop is CSVRRVTGELFF. In nucleotides, the CDR3 is TGCAGCGTCCGCCGGGTCACCGGGGAGCTGTTTTTT.

This clonotype has only a few counts. The chain links TRBV27 to TRBJ2-1; 7 bases map to TRBD2. Germline CDR1 and CDR2: MNHEY and SMNVEV (reference sequence). The CDR3 length is 16 residues. The ends lost 4 bases at V and 3 bases at J; junction bases unmatched: 9. The CDR3: CASSSLGAGYYNEQFF. DNA for the CDR3: TGTGCCAGCAGTTCCCTAGGAGCGGGGTACTACAATGAGCAGTTCTTC.

The sample holds a few counts of this clonotype. CDR3 coding DNA: TGCAGTGCTAGTCCGCAGTACGAGCAGTACTTC. Encoded protein: CSASPQYEQYF. This chain joins TRBV20-1 and TRBJ2-7; no clear D. CDR1 is DFQATT and CDR2 is SNEGSKA in the germline V gene (reference sequence). Between the trimmed V and J ends, which lost 3 bases and 4 bases, there was a span of 7 bases. The CDR3 is 11 amino acids.

J is TRBJ2-2 and V is TRBV29-1, with a tentative D call TRBD2 (5 bases). The germline V gene has CDR1 SQVTM and CDR2 ANQGSEA. There are 14 residues in the CDR3. Deletions cut 7 bases from V and 1 base from J, with 13 bases between. The CDR3 protein is CSGSVGGNTGELFF. CDR3 in DNA: TGCAGCGGGTCAGTAGGAGGGAACACCGGGGAGCTGTTTTTT.

This clonotype appeared a few times. The chain links TRBV21-1 to TRBJ2-7. TRBV21-1 is tagged as a pseudogene. The CDR3 extends over 13 amino acids. The CDR3, as DNA: TGTGCCAGCAGCAAAGGGTGGCTGCGCGAGCAGTACTTC. This codes for CASSKGWLREQYF.

This clonotype has just a few counts. The chain is built from TRBV25-1 and TRBJ2-3; 11 nucleotides match TRBD2. V dropped 3 bases and J dropped 2; count of bases not matched to a gene: 10. The CDR3 loop spans 18 amino acids. CDR1 is MGHDK and CDR2 is SYGVNS in the germline V gene. The CDR3 spells CASSDPTSGIPYTDTQYF. The CDR3 DNA is TGTGCCAGCAGTGATCCGACTAGCGGGATCCCCTACACAGATACGCAGTATTTT. Together with reference TRBV25-1 and TRBJ2-3, the CDR3 gives the full variable domain: EADIYQTPRYLVIGTGKKITLECSQTMGHDKMYWYQQDPGMELHLIHYSYGVNSTEKGDLSSESTVSRIRTEHFPLTLESARPSHTSQYLCASSDPTSGIPYTDTQYFGPGTRLTVL.

This clonotype was recorded a few times. V and J are TRBV5-1 and TRBJ2-6; perhaps TRBD2 as D (7 bases). The germline gives CDR1 SGHRS, CDR2 YFSETQ. The V end was cut by 6 bases, the J end by 2 bases, with 9 bases between. The CDR3 is 14 amino acids. CDR3 loop: CASTGGPGANVLTF. The CDR3 nucleotides are TGCGCCAGCACCGGGGGGCCTGGGGCCAACGTCCTGACTTTC.

The rearrangement joins TRBV4-2 to TRBJ2-1; D is possibly TRBD2 (5 bases). V lost 3 bases and J lost 0, with 12 bases in between. The CDR3 consists of 16 residues. Per the germline V gene, CDR1 is LGHNA and CDR2 is YNFKEQ. CDR3 bases: TGTGCCAGCAGCCAGGCCGGACTTCGCTCCTACAATGAGCAGTTCTTC. The encoded protein is CASSQAGLRSYNEQFF.

This clonotype was seen a few times. The chain links TRBV20-1 to TRBJ2-3, with 7 bases that match TRBD2. V shed 1 base and J 2 bases; nucleotides not matched to a gene: 9. Germline V lookup: CDR1 DFQATT, CDR2 SNEGSKA (reference sequence). The CDR3 consists of 16 residues. In DNA form, the CDR3 reads TGCAGTGCTAGAGGTATTCATCGGGGGGACACAGATACGCAGTATTTT. As protein: CSARGIHRGDTDTQYF.

The CDR3 is CASSLGNSGRAEAFF. The CDR3 DNA reads TGTGCCAGCAGCTTGGGCAATTCGGGACGGGCTGAAGCTTTCTTT. The genes are TRBV5-6 and TRBJ1-1; TRBD1 is a possible D gene (5 bases). Trimming took 0 bases from V and 6 from J, leaving 15 bases between them. The CDR3 consists of 15 residues. CDR1 is SGHDT and CDR2 is YYEEEE in the germline V gene.

This sequence joins TRBV6-5 and TRBJ2-2; D is perhaps TRBD2 (5 bases). Trimming took off 4 bases at V and 6 bases at J, with 15 bases between the two ends. The CDR3 length is 15 residues. Germline values: CDR1 MNHEY, CDR2 SVGAGI. CDR3 residues: CASSSNVAGAGELFF. The CDR3 DNA sequence: TGTGCCAGCAGTTCCAACGTGGCCGGGGCCGGGGAGCTGTTTTTT.

This clonotype appeared many times. J is TRBJ2-3 and V is TRBV20-1, with TRBD2 matching over 10 bases. Unmatched junction bases numbered 5, after V lost 2 bases and J lost 0 bases. Germline V gives CDR1 DFQATT, CDR2 SNEGSKA (reference sequence). The CDR3 runs 16 residues. The CDR3 reads CSARSGLAASTDTQYF. Written as DNA, the CDR3 is TGCAGTGCTAGATCCGGACTAGCGGCTAGCACAGATACGCAGTATTTT.

The chain uses TRBV5-8 and TRBJ2-1; 8 bases align to TRBD1. V lost 4 bases to trimming and J lost 6 bases; unmatched junction nucleotides: 6. Germline V gene lookup returns CDR1 SGHTS and CDR2 YDEGEE. The CDR3 extends over 14 amino acids. The CDR3 protein is CASSDPGQVNEQFF. Written as DNA, the CDR3 is TGTGCCAGCAGCGATCCGGGACAGGTCAATGAGCAGTTCTTC.

This clonotype was picked up many times. This chain links TRBV28 with TRBJ2-7; D is possibly TRBD1 (6 bases). The CDR3 has 15 residues. Germline assignment: CDR1 MDHEN and CDR2 SYDVKM. V lost 0 bases and J lost 0, with 9 bases in between. The CDR3 protein is CASSLWGTFSYEQYF. CDR3 nucleotides: TGTGCCAGCAGTTTATGGGGGACATTCTCCTACGAGCAGTACTTC.

This clonotype was picked up a small number of times. V is TRBV20-1 and J is TRBJ2-3; tentatively, D is TRBD2 (6 bases). This CDR3 has 16 residues. Trimming left V 5 bases short and J 4 bases short, with 22 bases between. CDR1 is DFQATT, CDR2 SNEGSKA, per germline (reference sequence). Here the CDR3 reads CSARGIADWAADTQYF. CDR3 DNA sequence: TGCAGTGCTCGCGGGATAGCGGACTGGGCGGCAGATACGCAGTATTTT.

This clonotype was counted many times. The rearrangement joins TRBV20-1 to TRBJ2-7; a possible D gene is TRBD1 (6 bases). CDR3 length equals 12 residues. From germline, CDR1 is DFQATT and CDR2 SNEGSKA (reference sequence). V lost 3 bases to trimming and J lost 3 bases, with 9 bases between them. This CDR3 reads CSASRGRYEQYF. CDR3 sequence (DNA): TGCAGTGCTAGCAGGGGACGCTACGAGCAGTACTTC.

In its sample, this clonotype was seen many times. CDR3 residues: CASSAPAGTPLEQYF. The CDR3 region has the DNA TGTGCCAGCAGTGCCCCAGCCGGGACACCTCTCGAGCAGTACTTC. The genes are TRBV6-1 and TRBJ2-7; possible D gene TRBD1, 6 bases. Trimming removed 4 bases at V and 6 bases at J, with 19 bases between. The CDR3 spans 15 residues. In germline, CDR1 is MNHNS, CDR2 SASEGT.

This clonotype was picked up a small number of times. The chain joins TRBV11-2 to TRBJ2-5; D remains unclear. Trimming shortened V by 2 bases and J by 5 bases, and 18 bases separated the two germline ends. The CDR3 extends over 16 amino acids. CDR1 and CDR2 from the germline V gene are SGHAT and FQNNGV. In DNA form, the CDR3 reads TGTGCCAGCAGCTTATTCGCGACGGCGATTAGTGAGACCCAGTACTTC. It specifies CASSLFATAISETQYF.